This TCR beta chain stems from a study of blood T cell repertoires in COVID-19. Trimming at V came to 5 bases and at J to 7 bases, leaving 6 bases not matched to a gene. CDR1 is KGHSH and CDR2 is LQKENI in the germline V gene. The CDR3 is 14 residues long. Per the original data handling: The authors estimated nucleated cell counts from reference gene primer amplification. The table came from immunoSEQ multiplex PCR; TCRdb's copy has only in-frame clones and leaves some out. V, J and clone size derive from that table, while D and trimming were established from the DNA sequence. The profile covers hundreds of thousands of clones, with 80% to 95% appearing a single time and 0.8% to 1% taken by the ten largest.

This clonotype originated in a man in his sixties with COVID-19, enrolled during active disease. The sequenced sample was peripheral blood. This chain uses TRBV18 with TRBJ1-2, with TRBD1 matching 11 bases. The CDR3 loop is CASSRDRGILGYTF. The DNA of the CDR3 is TGTGCCAGCTCAAGGGACAGGGGGATACTTGGCTACACCTTC. The whole variable domain, filled in from reference TRBV18 and TRBJ1-2, reads NAGVMQNPRHLVRRRGQEARLRCSPMKGHSHVYWYRQLPEEGLKFMVYLQKENIIDESGMPKERFSAEFPKEGPSILRIQQVVRGDSAAYFCASSRDRGILGYTFGSGTRLTVV.